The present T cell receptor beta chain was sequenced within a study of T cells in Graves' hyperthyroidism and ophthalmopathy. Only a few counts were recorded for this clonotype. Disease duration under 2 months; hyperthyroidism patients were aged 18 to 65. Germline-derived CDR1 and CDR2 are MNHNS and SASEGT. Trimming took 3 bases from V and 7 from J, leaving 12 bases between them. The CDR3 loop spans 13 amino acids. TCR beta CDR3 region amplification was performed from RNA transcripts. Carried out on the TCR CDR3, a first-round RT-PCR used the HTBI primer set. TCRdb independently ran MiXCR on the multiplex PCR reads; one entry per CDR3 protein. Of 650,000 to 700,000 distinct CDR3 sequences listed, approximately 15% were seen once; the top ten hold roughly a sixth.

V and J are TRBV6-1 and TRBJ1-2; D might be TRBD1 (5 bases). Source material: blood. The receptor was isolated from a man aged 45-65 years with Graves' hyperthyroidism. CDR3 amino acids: CASSDRDVGGYTF. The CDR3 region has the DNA TGTGCCAGCAGTGACAGGGATGTAGGTGGCTACACCTTC.